The source of this T cell receptor (beta chain) is a study of response to subunit inactivated influenza vaccine. Germline V lookup: CDR1 SGDLS, CDR2 YYNGEE. The CDR3 has 12 amino acids. V shed 3 bases and J shed 11 bases, with 14 bases lying between them. Each CDR3 protein gets one entry after TCRdb re-called the RT-PCR reads with MiXCR. The profile shows approximately 170,000 distinct CDR3 sequences, about an eighth of them singletons. These data are also associated with another study on T cells expressing NK-cell markers. As that study records: What made the TCR beta cDNA was 5'RACE template switching with UMIs.

Sample: CD8+ T cells sorted from PBMCs, taken roughly 12 days after vaccination. The receptor's source is a man aged 50-60 years who received an inactivated influenza vaccine. V and J are TRBV9 and TRBJ1-1, with D hard to call. The CDR3 is CASSGEGTLAFF. DNA for the CDR3: TGTGCCAGCAGCGGCGAGGGTACTCTTGCTTTCTTT.